Sequencing of this T cell receptor beta chain was carried out in a study of cytomegalovirus exposure and HLA in healthy donors. Germline CDR1 and CDR2: MNHEY and SVGAGI. The CDR3 is made up of 15 amino acids. Trimming took 2 bases from V and 7 from J; bases not matched to a gene: 4. The table lists this clone with a few counts. Antigen unknown. Both 60 Vbeta primers and 13 Jbeta primers went into the PCR. The table came from immunoSEQ multiplex PCR; TCRdb's copy has only in-frame clones and leaves some out. The table shows over 150,000 clones, with around 74% occurring only once. Whole-study results and caveats: The study dropped some indistinguishable V segments, TRBV6-2 and TRBV6-3 among them. Overall, some 160 TCR beta chains were annotated as cytomegalovirus-associated. Across donors, presence/absence analyses took sequencing depth to be roughly uniform. When a later analysis was performed, an Asian-associated ancestry cluster reportedly had fewer N-insertions than the approximately 680-donor mean.

The TCR originated in a man younger than 35 in good health and CMV-seronegative. The sequenced sample was PBMCs. This chain links TRBV6-5 with TRBJ1-6; 8 nucleotides line up with TRBD1. DNA of the CDR3: TGTGCCAGCAGTTACCATGGACAGGGAAATTCACCCCTCCACTTT. It codes for CASSYHGQGNSPLHF.